The present T cell receptor beta chain was sequenced within a study of technical replicates of blood from a few donors. Clones were sequenced by immunoSEQ multiplex PCR, and TCRdb holds only the in-frame ones, with some missing. The sample has about 83,000 clones; around 96% are singletons. CDR1 is SQVTM and CDR2 is ANQGSEA in the germline V gene. V was shortened by 5 bases and J by 0 bases, with 5 bases between the two germline ends. The CDR3 is 13 amino acids. The TCR was taken from a human donor in good health. The V gene is TRBV29-1, the J gene TRBJ2-6; D call uncertain. Sequences were obtained from T cells isolated from PBMCs. This chain's CDR3 is CSVFISGANVLTF. The CDR3 DNA is TGCAGCGTTTTCATCTCTGGGGCCAACGTCCTGACTTTC.